This T cell receptor beta chain was identified in a study of T cells after yellow fever vaccination. Per germline, CDR1 LGHNA and CDR2 YSLEER. The CDR3 has 18 residues. Trimming shortened V by 2 bases and J by 0 bases, and 18 bases separated the two germline ends. TCRdb re-derived calls from the 5' RACE reads in MiXCR, one entry per CDR3 protein. The table shows about 360,000 distinct CDR3 sequences, with roughly 6.2% occurring only once. This receptor was obtained from a man aged 30 to 39 who received the YFV17D yellow fever vaccine. Sequences were derived from PBMCs, sampled 5 days after the yellow fever booster vaccination. The J gene is TRBJ2-3, the V gene TRBV4-3; tentative D call: TRBD2 (6 bases). DNA for the CDR3: TGCGCCAGCAGCCAACATCTCCGGGCCGGGACTAGCACAGATACGCAGTATTTT. Protein product: CASSQHLRAGTSTDTQYF.